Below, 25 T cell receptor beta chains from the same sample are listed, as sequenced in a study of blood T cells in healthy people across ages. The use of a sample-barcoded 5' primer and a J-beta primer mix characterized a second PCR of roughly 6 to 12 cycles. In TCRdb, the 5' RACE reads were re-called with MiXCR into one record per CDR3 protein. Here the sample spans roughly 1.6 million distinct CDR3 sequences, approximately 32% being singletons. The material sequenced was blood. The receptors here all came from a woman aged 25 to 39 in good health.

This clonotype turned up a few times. The CDR3 sequence: CSARRRRTEAFF. The DNA of the CDR3 is TGCAGTGCTAGGCGGAGGAGAACTGAAGCTTTCTTT. The chain joins TRBV20-1 to TRBJ1-1; D is unclear. This CDR3 is built from 12 residues. V shed 3 bases and J shed 5 bases, with 10 bases lying between them. Looked up from germline, CDR1 is DFQATT and CDR2 is SNEGSKA (reference sequence).

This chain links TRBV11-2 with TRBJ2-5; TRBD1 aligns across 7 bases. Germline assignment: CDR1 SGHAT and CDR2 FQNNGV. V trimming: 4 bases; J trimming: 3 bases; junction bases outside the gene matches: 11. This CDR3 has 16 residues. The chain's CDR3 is CASSSTEGGAEETQYF. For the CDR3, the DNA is TGTGCCAGCAGCTCAACGGAAGGGGGCGCGGAAGAGACCCAGTACTTC.

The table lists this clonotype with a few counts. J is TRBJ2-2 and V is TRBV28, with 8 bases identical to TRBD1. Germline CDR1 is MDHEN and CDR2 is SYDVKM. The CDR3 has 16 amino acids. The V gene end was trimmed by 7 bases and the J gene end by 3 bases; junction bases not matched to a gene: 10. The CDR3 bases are TGTGCCAGCACCGGGACAGGCTTACTCTACACCGGGGAGCTGTTTTTT. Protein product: CASTGTGLLYTGELFF. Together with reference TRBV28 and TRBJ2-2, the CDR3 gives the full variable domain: DVKVTQSSRYLVKRTGEKVFLECVQDMDHENMFWYRQDPGLGLRLIYFSYDVKMKEKGDIPEGYSVSREKKERFSLILESASTNQTSMYLCASTGTGLLYTGELFFGEGSRLTVL.

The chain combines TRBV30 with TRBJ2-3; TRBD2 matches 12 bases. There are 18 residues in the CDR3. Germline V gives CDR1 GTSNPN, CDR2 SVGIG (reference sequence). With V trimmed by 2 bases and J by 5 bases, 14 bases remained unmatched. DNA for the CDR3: TGTGCCTGGAGTTTCGAGCAGACTAGCGGGAGATGGGAAGATACGCAGTATTTT. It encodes CAWSFEQTSGRWEDTQYF.

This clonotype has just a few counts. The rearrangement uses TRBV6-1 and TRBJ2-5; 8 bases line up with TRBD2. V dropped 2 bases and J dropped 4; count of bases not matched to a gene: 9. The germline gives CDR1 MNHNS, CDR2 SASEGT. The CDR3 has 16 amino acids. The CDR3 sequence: CASSEPLAGRGETQYF. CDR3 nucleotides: TGTGCCAGCAGTGAACCTTTAGCGGGAAGGGGAGAGACCCAGTACTTC.

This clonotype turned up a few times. The CDR3 DNA reads TGCAGTGCTATTGCACCTCTTGGGGGGACCCAGTACTTC. Translating gives CSAIAPLGGTQYF. This sequence joins TRBV20-1 and TRBJ2-5; D is perhaps TRBD1 or TRBD2 (5 bases each). The CDR3 covers 13 residues. With 4 bases removed from V and 7 bases from J, the gap between germline ends came to 16 bases. CDR1 and CDR2 from the germline V gene are DFQATT and SNEGSKA (reference sequence).

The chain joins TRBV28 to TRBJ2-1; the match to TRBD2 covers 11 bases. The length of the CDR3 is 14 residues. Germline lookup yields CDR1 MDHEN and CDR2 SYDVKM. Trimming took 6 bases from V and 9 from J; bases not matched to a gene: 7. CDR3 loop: CASRIPSGGSEQFF. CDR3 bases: TGTGCCAGCAGAATTCCTAGCGGGGGGTCTGAGCAGTTCTTC.

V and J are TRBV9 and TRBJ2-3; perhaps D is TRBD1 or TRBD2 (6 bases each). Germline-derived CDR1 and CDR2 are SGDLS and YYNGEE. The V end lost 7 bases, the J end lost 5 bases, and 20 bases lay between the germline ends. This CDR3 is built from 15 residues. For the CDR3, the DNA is TGTGCCAGCGGTTTAGGGGGGACCTCGGGAGATACGCAGTATTTT. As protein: CASGLGGTSGDTQYF.

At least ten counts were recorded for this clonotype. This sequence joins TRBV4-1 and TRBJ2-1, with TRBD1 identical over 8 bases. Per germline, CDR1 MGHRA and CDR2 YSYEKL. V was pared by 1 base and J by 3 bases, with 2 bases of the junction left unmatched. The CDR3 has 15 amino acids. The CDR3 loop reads CASSQGDRLYNEQFF. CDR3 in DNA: TGCGCCAGCAGCCAAGGGGACAGGCTCTACAATGAGCAGTTCTTC.

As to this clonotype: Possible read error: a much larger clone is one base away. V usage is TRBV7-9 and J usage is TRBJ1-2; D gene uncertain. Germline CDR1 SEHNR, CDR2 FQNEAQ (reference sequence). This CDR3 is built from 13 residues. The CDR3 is CAGSFGPDGGYTF. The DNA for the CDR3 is TGTGCCGGCAGCTTTGGCCCTGATGGTGGCTACACCTTC.

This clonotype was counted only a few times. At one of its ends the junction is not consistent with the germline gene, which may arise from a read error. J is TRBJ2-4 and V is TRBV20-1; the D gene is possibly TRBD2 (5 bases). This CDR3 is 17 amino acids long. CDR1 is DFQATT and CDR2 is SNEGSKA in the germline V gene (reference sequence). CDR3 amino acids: CSAGDREKNYPKNIQYF. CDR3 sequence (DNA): TGCAGTGCTGGAGATAGGGAGAAAAATTACCCCAAAAACATTCAGTACTTC.

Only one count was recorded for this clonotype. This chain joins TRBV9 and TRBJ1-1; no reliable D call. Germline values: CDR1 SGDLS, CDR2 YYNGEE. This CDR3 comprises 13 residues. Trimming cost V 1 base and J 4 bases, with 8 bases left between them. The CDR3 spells CASSVTVRTEAFF. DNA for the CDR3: TGTGCCAGCAGCGTAACCGTCCGCACTGAAGCTTTCTTT.

This chain's CDR3 is CAWSRGAGEQYF. In DNA, the CDR3 is TGTGCCTGGAGTCGGGGGGCCGGCGAGCAGTACTTC. The rearrangement joins TRBV30 to TRBJ2-7; possibly TRBD2 for D (7 bases). The V end lost 2 bases, the J end lost 6 bases, and 11 bases lay between the germline ends. Germline V gene sequence: CDR1 GTSNPN, CDR2 SVGIG (reference sequence). The CDR3 is 12 amino acids.

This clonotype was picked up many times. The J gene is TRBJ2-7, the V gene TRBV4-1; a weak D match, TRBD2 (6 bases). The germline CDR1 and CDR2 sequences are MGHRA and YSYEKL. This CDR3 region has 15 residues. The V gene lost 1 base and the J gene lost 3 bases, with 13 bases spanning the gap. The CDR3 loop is CASSQGASEYYEQYF. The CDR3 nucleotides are TGCGCCAGCAGCCAAGGGGCTAGCGAGTACTACGAGCAGTACTTC.

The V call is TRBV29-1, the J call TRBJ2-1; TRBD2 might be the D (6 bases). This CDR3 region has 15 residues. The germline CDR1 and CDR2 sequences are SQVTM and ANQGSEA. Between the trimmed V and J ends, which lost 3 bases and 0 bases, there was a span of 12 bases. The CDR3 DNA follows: TGCAGCGTTGAGGGGGGTCTGAGCTCCTACAATGAGCAGTTCTTC. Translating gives CSVEGGLSSYNEQFF.

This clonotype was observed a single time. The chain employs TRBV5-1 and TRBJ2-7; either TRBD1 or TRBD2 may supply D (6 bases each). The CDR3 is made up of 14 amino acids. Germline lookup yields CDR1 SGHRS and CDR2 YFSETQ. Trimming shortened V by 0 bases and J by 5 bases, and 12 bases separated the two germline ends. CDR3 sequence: CASSLGRGHNEQYF. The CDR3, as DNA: TGCGCCAGCAGCTTGGGCCGGGGGCACAACGAGCAGTACTTC. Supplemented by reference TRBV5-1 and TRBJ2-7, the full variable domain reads KAGVTQTPRYLIKTRGQQVTLSCSPISGHRSVSWYQQTPGQGLQFLFEYFSETQRNKGNFPGRFSGRQFSNSRSEMNVSTLELGDSALYLCASSLGRGHNEQYFGPGTRLTVT.

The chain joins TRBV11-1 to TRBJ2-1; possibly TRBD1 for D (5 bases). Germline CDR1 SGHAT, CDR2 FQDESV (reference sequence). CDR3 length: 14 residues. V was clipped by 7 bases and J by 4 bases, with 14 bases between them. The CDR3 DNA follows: TGTGCCAGCAACCACAGGTTGACTTACAATGAGCAGTTCTTC. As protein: CASNHRLTYNEQFF.

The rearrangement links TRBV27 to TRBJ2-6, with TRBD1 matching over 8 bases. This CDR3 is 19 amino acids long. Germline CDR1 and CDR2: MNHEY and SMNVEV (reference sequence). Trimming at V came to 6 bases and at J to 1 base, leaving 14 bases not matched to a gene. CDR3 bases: TGTGCCAGCAGCCCTCACCTCCGGACAGGGATGTCTGGGGCCAACGTCCTGACTTTC. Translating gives CASSPHLRTGMSGANVLTF. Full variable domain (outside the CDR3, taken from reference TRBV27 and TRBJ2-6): EAQVTQNPRYLITVTGKKLTVTCSQNMNHEYMSWYRQDPGLGLRQIYYSMNVEVTDKGDVPEGYKVSRKEKRNFPLILESPSPNQTSLYFCASSPHLRTGMSGANVLTFGAGSRLTVL.

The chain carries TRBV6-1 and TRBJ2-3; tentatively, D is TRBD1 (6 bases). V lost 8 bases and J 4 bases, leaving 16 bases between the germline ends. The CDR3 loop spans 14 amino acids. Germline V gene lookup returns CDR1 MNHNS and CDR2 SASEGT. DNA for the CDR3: TGTGCCAGCGGGCAGGGGTTGGGGGCAGATACGCAGTATTTT. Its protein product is CASGQGLGADTQYF.

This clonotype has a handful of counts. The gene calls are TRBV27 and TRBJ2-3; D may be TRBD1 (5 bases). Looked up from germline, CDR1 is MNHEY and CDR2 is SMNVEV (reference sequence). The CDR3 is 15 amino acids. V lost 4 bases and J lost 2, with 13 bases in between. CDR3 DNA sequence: TGTGCCAGCAGTTGGACACCTCCACCCACAGATACGCAGTATTTT. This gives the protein CASSWTPPPTDTQYF.

The CDR3 region has the DNA TGTGCCAGCAGTGAAGACCCAGCGGGGGTGTACGAGCAGTACTTC. This encodes CASSEDPAGVYEQYF. The gene calls are TRBV6-1 and TRBJ2-5; 8 nucleotides align to TRBD2. The tail of the sequence fits TRBJ2-7 better, so the J call may be wrong. Germline V gene data show CDR1 as MNHNS and CDR2 as SASEGT. The CDR3 length is 15 residues.

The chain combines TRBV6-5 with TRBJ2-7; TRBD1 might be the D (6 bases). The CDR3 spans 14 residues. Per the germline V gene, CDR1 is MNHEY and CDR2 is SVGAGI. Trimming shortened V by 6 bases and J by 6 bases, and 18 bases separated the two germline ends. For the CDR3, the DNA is TGTGCCAGCAGCCTTGGGGAGTGGGGGCTCGAGCAGTACTTC. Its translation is CASSLGEWGLEQYF.

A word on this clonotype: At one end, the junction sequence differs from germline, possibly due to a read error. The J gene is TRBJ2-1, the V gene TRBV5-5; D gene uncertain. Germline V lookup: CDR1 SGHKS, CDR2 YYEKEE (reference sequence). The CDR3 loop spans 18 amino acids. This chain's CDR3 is CASSSGLIAAYSDNEQFF. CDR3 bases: TGCGCCAGCAGCTCCGGGCTGATTGCTGCTTACTCCGACAATGAGCAGTTCTTC.

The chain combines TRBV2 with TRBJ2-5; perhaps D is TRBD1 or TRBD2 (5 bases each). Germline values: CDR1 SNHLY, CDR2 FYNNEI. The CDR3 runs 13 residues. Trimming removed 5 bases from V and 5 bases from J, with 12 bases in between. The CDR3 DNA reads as TGTGCCAGCAGTATTGTCAGGGAGGAGACCCAGTACTTC. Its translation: CASSIVREETQYF.

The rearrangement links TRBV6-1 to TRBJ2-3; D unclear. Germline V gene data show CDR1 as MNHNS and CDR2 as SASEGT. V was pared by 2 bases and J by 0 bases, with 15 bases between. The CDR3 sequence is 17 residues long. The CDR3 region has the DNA TGTGCCAGCAGTGAAACACTCGGCGTGGCTAGCACAGATACGCAGTATTTT. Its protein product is CASSETLGVASTDTQYF.